This T cell receptor (beta chain) was sequenced during a study of T cells in Graves' hyperthyroidism and ophthalmopathy. Notes on the study in general: Ophthalmopathy and stable hyperthyroidism were separated by a 13 V-J model. Most thyroid clonotypes expanded above 0.001 appeared in blood too.

Ten or more counts support this clonotype. Its antigen is unknown. Diagnoses used clinical symptoms, serum thyroxine and TRAb, thyroid ultrasound and orbital computed tomography. CDR1 and CDR2 (germline): LNHNV, YYDKDF (reference sequence). The CDR3 covers 15 residues. V lost 0 bases to trimming and J lost 10 bases, with 16 bases between them. TCR beta CDR3 sequences were amplified from RNA transcripts. Researchers ran a first-round RT-PCR on the TCR CDR3 using the HTBI primer set. TCRdb recomputed calls from the multiplex PCR reads with MiXCR, one row per CDR3 protein. Among about 700,000 distinct CDR3 sequences, 45% were seen once, and the ten largest hold about 7.2%.

Sequenced material: peripheral blood or thyroid tissue (not recorded which). The rearrangement links TRBV15 to TRBJ1-5; D gene ambiguous. The receptor was derived from an adult man with Graves' disease, either hyperthyroidism or ophthalmopathy (not recorded which). The CDR3 sequence is CATSRDFGRSGPQHF. In DNA form, the CDR3 reads TGTGCCACCAGCAGAGATTTTGGACGGTCTGGTCCCCAGCATTTT.